One and the same sample provided the 21 T cell receptor beta chains below, sequenced in a study of T cells after yellow fever vaccination. TCRdb redid the calling of the 5' RACE reads with MiXCR, one entry per CDR3 protein. The sample shows approximately 550,000 distinct CDR3 sequences, 15% to 20% of them seen only once. Sample: PBMCs, taken 15 days after the yellow fever booster vaccination. The receptor source for this set is a man younger than 40 who received the YFV17D yellow fever vaccine.

The chain carries TRBV4-3 and TRBJ2-5; weak D call: TRBD1 (6 bases). Looked up from germline, CDR1 is LGHNA and CDR2 is YSLEER. The CDR3 runs 15 residues. The ends were cut back, 0 bases at V and 4 bases at J, with 12 bases in the middle. CDR3 sequence: CASSQERQGGETQYF. CDR3 coding DNA: TGCGCCAGCAGCCAAGAGAGGCAAGGGGGAGAGACCCAGTACTTC.

A few counts support this clonotype. The gene calls are TRBV7-2 and TRBJ1-6; TRBD1 is a possible D gene (5 bases). The germline CDR1 and CDR2 sequences are SGHTA and FQGNSA. V was clipped by 6 bases and J by 8 bases, with 17 bases between them. The CDR3 length is 15 residues. The CDR3 protein is CASSSHVGEDSPLHF. CDR3 DNA: TGTGCCAGCAGTAGTCACGTGGGGGAGGATTCACCCCTCCACTTT.

The rearrangement uses TRBV6-2 or TRBV6-3 and TRBJ2-1; D is perhaps TRBD1 (6 bases). Germline CDR1 and CDR2: MNHEY and SVGEGT. CDR3 length: 11 amino acids. V dropped 5 bases and J dropped 12 bases, with 11 bases sitting between them. The CDR3 nucleotides are TGTGCCAGCAGTACCCCACAGGGGCAGTTCTTC. It yields the protein CASSTPQGQFF.

This clonotype was seen only a few times. The chain recombines TRBV24-1 with TRBJ2-1, with 7 bases aligning to TRBD2. The CDR3 has 12 amino acids. The germline V gene has CDR1 KGHDR and CDR2 SFDVKD. V lost 8 bases, J lost 7 bases, and 4 bases stayed unmatched. The DNA of the CDR3 is TGTGCCACCAACATGGGGGGGAATGAGCAGTTCTTC. This translates into CATNMGGNEQFF.

This clonotype came up a few times. The chain uses TRBV20-1 and TRBJ2-3; no firm D call. Germline CDR1 and CDR2: DFQATT and SNEGSKA (reference sequence). This CDR3 has 12 amino acids. V lost 2 bases and J 2 bases, leaving 5 bases between the germline ends. CDR3 nucleotides: TGCAGTGCTAGAAGGGACACAGATACGCAGTATTTT. This sequence encodes CSARRDTDTQYF.

This chain joins TRBV9 and TRBJ1-2, with D tentatively TRBD1 (5 bases). Germline V gene data show CDR1 as SGDLS and CDR2 as YYNGEE. This CDR3 is 13 amino acids long. With 5 bases removed from V and 5 bases from J, the gap between germline ends came to 13 bases. The CDR3 spells CASRPTVRYGYTF. The DNA of the CDR3 is TGTGCCAGCAGGCCGACAGTCCGATATGGCTACACCTTC.

The V and J genes are TRBV5-6 and TRBJ2-7, with TRBD1 as a possible D gene (5 bases). V lost 0 bases to trimming and J lost 5 bases, with 12 bases between them. The CDR3 extends over 14 amino acids. Per germline, CDR1 SGHDT and CDR2 YYEEEE. The CDR3 protein is CASSLGQGRHEQYF. Here the CDR3 DNA reads TGTGCCAGCAGCTTGGGGCAGGGAAGGCACGAGCAGTACTTC.

The rearrangement uses TRBV6-4 and TRBJ1-1; maybe TRBD1 (5 bases). Germline CDR1 MRHNA, CDR2 SNTAGT. CDR3 size: 13 residues. With 6 bases removed from V and 8 bases from J, the gap between germline ends came to 16 bases. This chain's CDR3 is CASRIPPGREAFF. The CDR3 DNA follows: TGTGCCAGCAGGATTCCTCCAGGGAGGGAAGCTTTCTTT.

This clonotype appeared a few times. An end of the junction differs from the germline gene, which may be a read error. This chain connects TRBV20-1 to TRBJ2-4; 12 positions match TRBD2. The CDR3 has 15 amino acids. The germline V gene has CDR1 DFQATT and CDR2 SNEGSKA (reference sequence). The chain's CDR3 is CSARASGRDKNIQYF. CDR3 DNA: TGCAGTGCAAGAGCTAGCGGGAGGGACAAAAACATTCAGTACTTC.

This clonotype was found a few times. The rearrangement links TRBV21-1 to TRBJ1-1. TRBV21-1 is reported as a pseudogene. The CDR3 consists of 16 residues. The CDR3 DNA sequence: TGTGCCAGCAGAAAAACGTGGGCACAGCCGAACACTGAAGCTTTCTTT. Amino acid sequence: CASRKTWAQPNTEAFF.

This clonotype was seen more than once but under ten times. The V call is TRBV21-1, the J call TRBJ2-7. TRBV21-1 is described as a pseudogene. The CDR3 loop spans 10 amino acids. This CDR3 reads CASRGWEQYF. The DNA for the CDR3 is TGTGCCAGCAGAGGTTGGGAGCAGTACTTC.

This rearrangement joins TRBV18 to TRBJ2-2, with a possible D match to TRBD1 (7 bases). Germline CDR1 KGHSH, CDR2 LQKENI. The V end was cut by 3 bases, the J end by 2 bases, with 16 bases between. The CDR3 runs 17 residues. The CDR3: CASSPIWTGLNTGELFF. The CDR3 DNA reads TGTGCCAGCTCACCGATTTGGACAGGACTAAACACCGGGGAGCTGTTTTTT.

This clonotype was detected only a few times. This chain joins TRBV5-1 and TRBJ2-5; the D gene could be TRBD1 or TRBD2 (7 bases each). Germline assignment: CDR1 SGHRS and CDR2 YFSETQ. The CDR3 spans 18 residues. V lost 5 bases to trimming and J lost 5 bases, with 28 bases between them. This chain's CDR3 is CASSFGMIRDSGEETQYF. In DNA, the CDR3 is TGCGCCAGCAGTTTTGGGATGATCCGGGACAGCGGGGAGGAGACCCAGTACTTC.

The chain has TRBV5-1 and TRBJ2-5; tentative D call: TRBD2 (6 bases). CDR3 length: 15 amino acids. Between the trimmed V and J ends, which lost 0 bases and 5 bases, there was a span of 14 bases. The germline gives CDR1 SGHRS, CDR2 YFSETQ. CDR3 in DNA: TGCGCCAGCAGCTTGGAGGGACTTGGGGCGGAGACCCAGTACTTC. This encodes CASSLEGLGAETQYF.

In nucleotides, the CDR3 is TGCAGCGCCGGCTTGGCAGGGTGGGAGACCCAGTACTTC. It codes for CSAGLAGWETQYF. The chain has TRBV29-1 and TRBJ2-5, with a tentative D call TRBD1 (5 bases). Trimming stripped 7 bases from V and 5 bases from J, with 17 bases between. CDR1 SQVTM and CDR2 ANQGSEA come from the germline V gene. The CDR3 runs to 13 residues.

This CDR3 reads CSAIGSLYEQYF. The CDR3 DNA follows: TGCAGTGCTATCGGGAGTCTATACGAGCAGTACTTC. The gene calls are TRBV20-1 and TRBJ2-7; TRBD2 is a possible D gene (6 bases). V gave up 4 bases and J gave up 4 bases, with 11 bases separating them. The V gene's germline CDR1 is DFQATT and CDR2 SNEGSKA (reference sequence). The CDR3 has 12 amino acids.

J is TRBJ2-2 and V is TRBV7-6; D might be TRBD2 (7 bases). The CDR3 totals 13 residues. V lost 1 base, J lost 9 bases, and 9 bases lay in between. CDR1 SGHVS and CDR2 FNYEAQ come from the germline V gene. CDR3 region: CASSLGGGRELFF. The CDR3 coding sequence is TGTGCCAGCAGCTTAGGCGGGGGCCGGGAGCTGTTTTTT.

This clonotype was recorded at least ten times. The chain employs TRBV11-3 and TRBJ2-5; a weak D match, TRBD1 (6 bases). CDR3 length equals 14 residues. The V end was cut by 1 base, the J end by 4 bases, with 10 bases between. Germline assignment: CDR1 SGHNT and CDR2 YENEEA. This CDR3 reads CASSLGTAAETQYF. The CDR3 region has the DNA TGTGCCAGCAGCTTAGGGACAGCCGCAGAGACCCAGTACTTC.

This clonotype was counted only a few times. The J gene is TRBJ1-5, the V gene TRBV7-9, with TRBD1 as a possible D gene (5 bases). Per the germline V gene, CDR1 is SEHNR and CDR2 is FQNEAQ (reference sequence). The CDR3 runs 15 residues. V was trimmed by 5 bases and J by 2 bases, leaving 13 bases between them. As DNA, the CDR3 is TGTGCCAGCAGCCGTTTATCGGGGGGCAATCAGCCCCAGCATTTT. It codes for CASSRLSGGNQPQHF.

This clonotype was picked up many times. V and J are TRBV20-1 and TRBJ1-5; no clear D gene. Trimming shortened V by 7 bases and J by 2 bases, and 9 bases separated the two germline ends. From germline, CDR1 is DFQATT and CDR2 SNEGSKA (reference sequence). The CDR3 runs 12 residues. CDR3 in amino acids: CSVSPGNQPQHF. CDR3 nucleotides: TGCAGTGTGAGTCCCGGCAATCAGCCCCAGCATTTT.

The rearrangement uses TRBV4-2 and TRBJ2-7; D perhaps matches TRBD2 (6 bases). The germline gives CDR1 LGHNA, CDR2 YNFKEQ. The germline V and J ends were trimmed by 10 bases and 4 bases, with 17 bases remaining between them. The CDR3 runs 13 residues. The CDR3 bases are TGTGCCATCGGCCTCGGGGGAGAGTACGAGCAGTACTTC. It is translated as CAIGLGGEYEQYF.